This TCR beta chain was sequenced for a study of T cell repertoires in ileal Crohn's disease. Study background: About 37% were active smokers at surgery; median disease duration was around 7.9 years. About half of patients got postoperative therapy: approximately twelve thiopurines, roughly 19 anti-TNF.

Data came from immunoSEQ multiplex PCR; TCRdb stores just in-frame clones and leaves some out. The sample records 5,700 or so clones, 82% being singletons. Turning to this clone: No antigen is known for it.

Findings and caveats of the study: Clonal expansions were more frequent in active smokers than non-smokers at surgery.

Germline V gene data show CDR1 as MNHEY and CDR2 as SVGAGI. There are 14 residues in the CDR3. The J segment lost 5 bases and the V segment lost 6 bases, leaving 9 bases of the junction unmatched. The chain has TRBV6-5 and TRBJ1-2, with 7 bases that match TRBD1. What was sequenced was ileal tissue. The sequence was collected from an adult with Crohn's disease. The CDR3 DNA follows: TGTGCCAGCAGGGGGACAGCTACCAGATATGGCTACACCTTC. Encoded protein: CASRGTATRYGYTF.